A selection of T cell receptor beta chains follows, all from one sample in a study of immune evolution from preneoplasia to lung adenocarcinoma. Profiled with immunoSEQ multiplex PCR; TCRdb holds only in-frame clones, not every one. The sample consists of roughly 2,500 clones, roughly 84% of them appearing once. Sequenced: FFPE atypical adenomatous hyperplasia tissue from the lung. These receptors all stem from a person between 65 and 79 years old with lung adenocarcinoma. The CDR3 runs from the conserved cysteine through the conserved F or W. The order of the fields is V gene, clone size, CDR3 protein. Size is stated for part of the rows, as once, few or many counts, or as a class when the clone is expanded.

TRBV6-1,NA,CASSRKGGGVNIQYF
TRBV7-7,NA,CASSSGQGWTGELFF
TRBV9,NA,CASSVDREETQYF
TRBV10-3,NA,CAISTGLAVSTDTQYF
TRBV5-4,NA,CASSFWKGTRIQWDNEQFF
TRBV28,once,CATTSWGGSDRYEQYF
TRBV5-1,NA,CASSSAGLAGGGEQFF
TRBV28,NA,CASSGADTEAFF
TRBV7-3,NA,CASSLSNTGELFF
TRBV7-2,NA,CASSPGQGWGYTF
TRBV30,few,CAWSEKGRGNTGELFF
TRBV7-2,NA,CASSLGLVTYEQYF
TRBV27,NA,CASSFSRRGTEAFF
TRBV5-1,NA,CASSFRGTSSYEQYF
TRBV18,NA,CASSRLAGERAYEQYF
TRBV7-9,NA,CASSLGGSGTETQYF
TRBV29-1,NA,CSVTTGELWRDDYEQYF
TRBV2,NA,CASSPWDTEAFF
TRBV7-3,NA,CASSPRHREGETQYF
TRBV7-3,NA,CASSPGGLVGGNEQFF
TRBV28,large,CASRAGGRYEQYF
TRBV7-2,NA,CASSLVVWGGELFF
TRBV6-5,few,CASSYAARQETQYF
TRBV27,NA,CASSLWHNPGNTIYF
TRBV28,NA,CASSPTSGRSTDTQYF
TRBV28,NA,CASRGLGRGKQYF
TRBV7-9,NA,CASSRLPEANEKLFF
TRBV29-1,NA,CSVEGEFNEQFF
TRBV2,NA,CASSPTGTSGTGELFF
TRBV20-1,NA,CSARFADTQYF
TRBV19,few,CASSPWAQETQYF
TRBV18,NA,CASSPNANTEAFF
TRBV11-2,NA,CASSPRLQDNYEQYF
TRBV7-2,NA,CASSSAPGIPETQYF
TRBV6-6,NA,CASSSPRQGDTEAFF
TRBV6-5,NA,CASSLQTGGMYEQYF
TRBV7-9,NA,CASSLVEGLRDWGDEQFF
TRBV6-4,once,CASSDSRAASNQPQHF
TRBV5-1,NA,CASSLASTSVYNEQFF
TRBV6-5,NA,CASSSSGRYEQYF
TRBV7-3,NA,CATQGAPNTGELFF
TRBV28,NA,CASSSYTGYTF
TRBV30,NA,CAWNPDRANEQFF
TRBV7-2,NA,CASSSSGTGEEGTEAFF
TRBV4-1,NA,CASRLMDSPFYEQYF
TRBV6-5,NA,CASSYGRGFRKGYTF
TRBV2,NA,CASRTGFTTNEKLFF
TRBV6-4,NA,CASSDGSTGELFF
TRBV11-1,NA,CASSLYTSTAYEQYF
TRBV10-2,NA,CASSEGSAVNQPQHF
TRBV2,few,CASFRDSEQYF
TRBV28,NA,CASSRGVAGETQYF
TRBV2,NA,CASTGTENTGELFF
TRBV5-4,NA,CASSLEPAGLAGAFF
TRBV18,NA,CASSPGLAGAEETQYF
TRBV28,NA,CASSPSFGSSGNTIYF
TRBV30,NA,CAWMVASNYGYTF
TRBV4-1,NA,CASRQGTENTGELFF
TRBV25-1,NA,CASSDSGSGANVLTF